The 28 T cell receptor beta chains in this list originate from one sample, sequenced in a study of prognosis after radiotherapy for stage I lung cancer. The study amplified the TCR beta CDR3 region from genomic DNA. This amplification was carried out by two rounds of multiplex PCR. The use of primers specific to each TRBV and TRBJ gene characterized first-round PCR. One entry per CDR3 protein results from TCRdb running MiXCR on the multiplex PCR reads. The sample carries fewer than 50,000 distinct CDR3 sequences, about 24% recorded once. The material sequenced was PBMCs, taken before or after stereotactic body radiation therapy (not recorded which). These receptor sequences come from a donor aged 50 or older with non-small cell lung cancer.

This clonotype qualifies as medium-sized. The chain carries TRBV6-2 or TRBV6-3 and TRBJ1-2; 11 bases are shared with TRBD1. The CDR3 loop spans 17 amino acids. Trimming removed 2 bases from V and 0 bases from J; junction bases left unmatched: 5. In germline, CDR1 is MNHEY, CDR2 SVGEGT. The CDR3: CASSYRDRGETNYGYTF. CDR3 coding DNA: TGTGCCAGCAGTTACAGGGACAGGGGGGAAACTAACTATGGCTACACCTTC.

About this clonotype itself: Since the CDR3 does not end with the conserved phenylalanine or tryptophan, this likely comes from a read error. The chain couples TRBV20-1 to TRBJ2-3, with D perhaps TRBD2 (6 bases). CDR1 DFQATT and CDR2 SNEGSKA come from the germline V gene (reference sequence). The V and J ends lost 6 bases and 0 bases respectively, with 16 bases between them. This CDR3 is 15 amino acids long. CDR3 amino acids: CSAKREGGSTDTQYL. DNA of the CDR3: TGCAGTGCCAAGAGAGAGGGAGGCAGCACAGATACGCAGTATCTT.

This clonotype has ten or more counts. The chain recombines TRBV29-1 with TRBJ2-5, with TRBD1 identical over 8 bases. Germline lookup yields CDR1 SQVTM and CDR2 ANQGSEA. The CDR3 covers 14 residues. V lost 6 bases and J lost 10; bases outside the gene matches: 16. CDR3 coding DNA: TGCAGCGTCCCCCGGGACAGGACTGGCGGTGACCAGTACTTC. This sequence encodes CSVPRDRTGGDQYF.

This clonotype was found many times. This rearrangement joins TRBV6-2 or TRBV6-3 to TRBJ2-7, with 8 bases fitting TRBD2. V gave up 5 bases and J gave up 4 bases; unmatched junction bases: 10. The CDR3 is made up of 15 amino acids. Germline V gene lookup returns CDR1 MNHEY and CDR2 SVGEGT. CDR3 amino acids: CASSGGGLGSYEQYF. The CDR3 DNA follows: TGTGCCAGCAGTGGAGGGGGACTAGGTTCGTACGAGCAGTACTTC.

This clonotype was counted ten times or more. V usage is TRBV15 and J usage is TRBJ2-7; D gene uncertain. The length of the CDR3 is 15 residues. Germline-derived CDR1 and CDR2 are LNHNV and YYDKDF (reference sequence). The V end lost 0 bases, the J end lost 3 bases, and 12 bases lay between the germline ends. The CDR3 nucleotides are TGTGCCACCAGCAGAGAGCTTAGGGAAGGCTACGAGCAGTACTTC. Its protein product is CATSRELREGYEQYF.

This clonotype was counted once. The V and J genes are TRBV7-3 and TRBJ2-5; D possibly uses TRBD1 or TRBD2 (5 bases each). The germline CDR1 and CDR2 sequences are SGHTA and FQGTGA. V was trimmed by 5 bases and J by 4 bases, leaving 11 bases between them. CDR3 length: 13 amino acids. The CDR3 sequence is CASSRGVSETQYF. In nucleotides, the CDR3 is TGTGCCAGCAGCAGAGGGGTTTCAGAGACCCAGTACTTC. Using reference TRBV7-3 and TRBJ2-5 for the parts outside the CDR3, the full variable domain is GAGVSQTPSNKVTEKGKYVELRCDPISGHTALYWYRQSLGQGPEFLIYFQGTGAADDSGLPNDRFFAVRPEGSVSTLKIQRTERGDSAVYLCASSRGVSETQYFGPGTRLLVL.

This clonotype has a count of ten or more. The CDR3 loop is CASGRVDEQFF. In nucleotides, the CDR3 is TGTGCCAGCGGCAGGGTGGATGAGCAGTTCTTC. The rearrangement links TRBV3-1 to TRBJ2-1; D is possibly TRBD1 (5 bases). Germline V gene data show CDR1 as LGHDT and CDR2 as YNNKEL (reference sequence). Trimming took 8 bases from V and 8 from J, leaving 10 bases between them. This CDR3 comprises 11 residues.

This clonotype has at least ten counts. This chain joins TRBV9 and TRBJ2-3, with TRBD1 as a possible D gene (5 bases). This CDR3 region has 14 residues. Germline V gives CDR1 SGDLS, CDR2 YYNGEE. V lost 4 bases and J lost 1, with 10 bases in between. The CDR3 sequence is CASSQGAGTDTQYF. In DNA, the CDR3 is TGTGCCAGCAGCCAAGGGGCCGGCACAGATACGCAGTATTTT.

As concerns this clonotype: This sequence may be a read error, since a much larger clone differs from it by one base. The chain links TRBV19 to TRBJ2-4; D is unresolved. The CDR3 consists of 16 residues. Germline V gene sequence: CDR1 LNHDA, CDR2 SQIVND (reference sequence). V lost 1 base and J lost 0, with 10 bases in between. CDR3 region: CASSIGLTKAKNIQYF. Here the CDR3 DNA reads TGTGCCAGTAGTATAGGGCTAACGAAAGCCAAAAACATTCAGTACTTC.

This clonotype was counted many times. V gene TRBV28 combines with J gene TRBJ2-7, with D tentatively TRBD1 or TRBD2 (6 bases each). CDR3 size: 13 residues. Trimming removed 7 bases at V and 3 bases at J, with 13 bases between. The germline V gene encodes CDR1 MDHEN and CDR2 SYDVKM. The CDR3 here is CASTRGGGYEQYF. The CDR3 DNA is TGTGCCAGCACCAGAGGAGGGGGCTACGAGCAGTACTTC.

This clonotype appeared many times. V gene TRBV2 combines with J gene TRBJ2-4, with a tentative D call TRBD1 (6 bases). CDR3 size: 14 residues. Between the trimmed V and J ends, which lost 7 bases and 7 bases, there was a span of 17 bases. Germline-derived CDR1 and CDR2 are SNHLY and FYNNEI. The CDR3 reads CASTLGAAENIQYF. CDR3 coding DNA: TGTGCCAGCACCTTGGGGGCAGCCGAGAACATTCAGTACTTC.

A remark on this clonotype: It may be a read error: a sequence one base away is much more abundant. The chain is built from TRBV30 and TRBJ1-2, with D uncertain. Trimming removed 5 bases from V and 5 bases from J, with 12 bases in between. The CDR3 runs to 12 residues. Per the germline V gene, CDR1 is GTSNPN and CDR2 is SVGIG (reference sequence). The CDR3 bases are TGTGCCTGGGGGGAGGTGGGGTATGGCTACACCTTC. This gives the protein CAWGEVGYGYTF.

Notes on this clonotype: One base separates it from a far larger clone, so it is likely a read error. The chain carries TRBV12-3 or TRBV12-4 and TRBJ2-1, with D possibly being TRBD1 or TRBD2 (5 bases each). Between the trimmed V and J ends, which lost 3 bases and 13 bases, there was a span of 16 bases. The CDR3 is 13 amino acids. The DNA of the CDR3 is TGTGCCAGCAGTTTTAGGGGTAGCGAGACCCAGTTCTTC. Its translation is CASSFRGSETQFF.

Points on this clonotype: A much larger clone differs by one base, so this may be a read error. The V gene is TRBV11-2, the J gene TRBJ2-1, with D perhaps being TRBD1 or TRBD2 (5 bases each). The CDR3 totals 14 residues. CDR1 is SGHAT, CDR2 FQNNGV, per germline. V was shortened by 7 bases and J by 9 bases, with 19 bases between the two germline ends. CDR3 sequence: CASNGVGLGVEQFF. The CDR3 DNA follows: TGTGCCAGCAATGGGGTGGGGCTGGGAGTTGAGCAGTTCTTC.

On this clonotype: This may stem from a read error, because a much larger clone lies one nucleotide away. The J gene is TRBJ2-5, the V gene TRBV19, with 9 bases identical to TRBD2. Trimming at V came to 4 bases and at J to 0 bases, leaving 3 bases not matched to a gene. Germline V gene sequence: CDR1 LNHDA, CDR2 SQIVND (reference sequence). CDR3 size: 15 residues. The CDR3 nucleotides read TGTGCCAGTAGTAGGACTAGCGTTGACCAAGAGACCCAGTACTTC. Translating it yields CASSRTSVDQETQYF.

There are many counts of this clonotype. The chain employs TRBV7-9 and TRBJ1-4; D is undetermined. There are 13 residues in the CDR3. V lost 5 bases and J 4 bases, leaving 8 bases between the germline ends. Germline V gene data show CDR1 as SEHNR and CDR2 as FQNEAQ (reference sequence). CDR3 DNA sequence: TGTGCCAGCAGCCCGGATGTTAATGAAAAACTGTTTTTT. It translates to CASSPDVNEKLFF.

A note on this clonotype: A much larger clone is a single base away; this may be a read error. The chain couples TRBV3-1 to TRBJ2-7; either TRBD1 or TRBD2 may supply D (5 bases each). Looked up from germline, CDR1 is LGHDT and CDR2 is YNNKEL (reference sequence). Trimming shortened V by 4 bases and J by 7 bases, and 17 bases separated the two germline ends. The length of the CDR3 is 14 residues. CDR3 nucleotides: TGTGCCAGCAGCCTTGGGGGTCTAGGGAATGAGCAGTACTTC. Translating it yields CASSLGGLGNEQYF.

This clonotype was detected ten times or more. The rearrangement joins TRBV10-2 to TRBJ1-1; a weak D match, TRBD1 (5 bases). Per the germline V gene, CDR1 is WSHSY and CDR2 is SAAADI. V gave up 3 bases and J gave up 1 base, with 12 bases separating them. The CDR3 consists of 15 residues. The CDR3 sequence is CASSDGEGRNTEAFF. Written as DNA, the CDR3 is TGCGCCAGCAGTGACGGAGAGGGGAGGAACACTGAAGCTTTCTTT.

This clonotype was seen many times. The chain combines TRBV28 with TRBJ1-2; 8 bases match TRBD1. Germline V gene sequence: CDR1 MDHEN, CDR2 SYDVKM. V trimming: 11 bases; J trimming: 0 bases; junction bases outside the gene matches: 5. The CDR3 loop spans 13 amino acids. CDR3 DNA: TGTGCCGGATTGGACAGGGCTAACTATGGCTACACCTTC. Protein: CAGLDRANYGYTF.

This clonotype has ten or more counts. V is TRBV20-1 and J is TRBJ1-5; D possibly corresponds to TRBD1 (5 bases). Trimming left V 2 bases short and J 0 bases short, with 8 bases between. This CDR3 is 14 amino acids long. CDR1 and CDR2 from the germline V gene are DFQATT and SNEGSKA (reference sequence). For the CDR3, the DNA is TGCAGTGCTAGACCAGGGTATAGCAATCAGCCCCAGCATTTT. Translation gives CSARPGYSNQPQHF.

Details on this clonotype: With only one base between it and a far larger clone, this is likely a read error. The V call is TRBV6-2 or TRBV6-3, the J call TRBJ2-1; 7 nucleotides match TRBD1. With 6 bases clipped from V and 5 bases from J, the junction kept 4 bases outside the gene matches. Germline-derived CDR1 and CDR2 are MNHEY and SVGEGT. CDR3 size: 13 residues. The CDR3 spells CASRCTGDNEQFF. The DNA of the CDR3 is TGTGCCAGCAGATGTACAGGGGACAATGAGCAGTTCTTC.

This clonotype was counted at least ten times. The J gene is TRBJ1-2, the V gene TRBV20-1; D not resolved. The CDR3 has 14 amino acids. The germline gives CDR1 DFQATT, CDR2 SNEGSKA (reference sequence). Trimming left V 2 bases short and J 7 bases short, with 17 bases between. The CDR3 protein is CSARWSDGKGGYTF. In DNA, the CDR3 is TGCAGTGCTAGATGGTCTGATGGCAAGGGTGGCTACACCTTC.

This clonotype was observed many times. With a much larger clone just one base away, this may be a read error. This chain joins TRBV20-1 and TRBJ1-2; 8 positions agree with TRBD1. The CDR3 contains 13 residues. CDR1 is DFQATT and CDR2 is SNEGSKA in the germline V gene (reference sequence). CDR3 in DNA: TGCGGTGCTGGAGACAGGGGAGCAAGAGGCTACACCTTC. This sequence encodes CGAGDRGARGYTF.

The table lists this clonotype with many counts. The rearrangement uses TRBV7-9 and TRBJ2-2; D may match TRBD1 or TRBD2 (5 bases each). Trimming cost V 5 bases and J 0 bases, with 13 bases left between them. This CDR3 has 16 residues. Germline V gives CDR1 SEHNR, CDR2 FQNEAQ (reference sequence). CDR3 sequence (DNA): TGTGCCAGCAGCGCCGGGGCAGCCGCGAACACCGGGGAGCTGTTTTTT. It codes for CASSAGAAANTGELFF.

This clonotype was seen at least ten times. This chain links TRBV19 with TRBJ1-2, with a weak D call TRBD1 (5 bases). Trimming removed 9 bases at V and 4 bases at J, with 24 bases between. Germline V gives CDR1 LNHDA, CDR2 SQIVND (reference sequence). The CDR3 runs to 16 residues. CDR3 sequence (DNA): TGTGCCAGCTCCAACTTCGACAGACCCAGAACCTATGGCTACACCTTC. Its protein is CASSNFDRPRTYGYTF.

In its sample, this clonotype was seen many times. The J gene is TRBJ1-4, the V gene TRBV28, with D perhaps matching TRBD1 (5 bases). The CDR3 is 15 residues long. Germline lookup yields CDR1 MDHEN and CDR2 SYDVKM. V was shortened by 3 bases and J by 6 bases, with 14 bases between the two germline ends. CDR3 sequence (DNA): TGTGCCAGCAGTTTTTTAGGGGAGTTGGATGAAAAACTGTTTTTT. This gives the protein CASSFLGELDEKLFF.

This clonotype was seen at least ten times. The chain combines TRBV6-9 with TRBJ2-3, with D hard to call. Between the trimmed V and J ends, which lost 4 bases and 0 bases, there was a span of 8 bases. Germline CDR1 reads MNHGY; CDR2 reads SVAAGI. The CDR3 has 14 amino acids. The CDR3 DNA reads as TGTGCCAGCAGTTCCCTGGGCAGCACAGATACGCAGTATTTT. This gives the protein CASSSLGSTDTQYF.

The CDR3 here is CASSQGPDKAFF. The CDR3 DNA follows: TGTGCCAGCAGCCAAGGACCCGACAAAGCTTTCTTT. This chain joins TRBV3-1 and TRBJ1-1; D is unclear. There are 12 residues in the CDR3. Germline-derived CDR1 and CDR2 are LGHDT and YNNKEL (reference sequence). V was trimmed by 1 base and J by 9 bases, leaving 9 bases between them. Full variable domain (missing parts from reference TRBV3-1 and TRBJ1-1): DTAVSQTPKYLVTQMGNDKSIKCEQNLGHDTMYWYKQDSKKFLKIMFSYNNKELIINETVPNRFSPKSPDKAHLNLHINSLELGDSAVYFCASSQGPDKAFFGQGTRLTVV.